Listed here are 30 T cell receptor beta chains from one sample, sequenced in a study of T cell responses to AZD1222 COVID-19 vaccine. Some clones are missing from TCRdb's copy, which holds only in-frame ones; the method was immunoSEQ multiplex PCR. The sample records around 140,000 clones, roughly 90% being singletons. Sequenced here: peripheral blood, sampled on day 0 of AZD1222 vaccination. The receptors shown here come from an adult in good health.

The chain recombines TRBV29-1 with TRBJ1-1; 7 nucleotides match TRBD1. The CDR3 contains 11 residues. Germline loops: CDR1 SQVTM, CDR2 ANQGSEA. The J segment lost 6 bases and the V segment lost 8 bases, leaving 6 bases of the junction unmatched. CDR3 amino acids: CSFTGVAEAFF. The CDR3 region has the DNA TGCAGCTTCACAGGGGTGGCTGAAGCTTTCTTT.

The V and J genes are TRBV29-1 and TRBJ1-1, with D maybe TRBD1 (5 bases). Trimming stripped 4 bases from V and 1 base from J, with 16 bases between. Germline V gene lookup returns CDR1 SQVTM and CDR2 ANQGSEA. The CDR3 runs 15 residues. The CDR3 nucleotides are TGCAGCGTTGGGAGGGAAGCAGGGTGGAACACTGAAGCTTTCTTT. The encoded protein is CSVGREAGWNTEAFF.

The CDR3: CATSDPTDRPYNEQFF. The CDR3 nucleotides are TGTGCCACCAGTGACCCAACGGACAGGCCCTACAATGAGCAGTTCTTC. This chain connects TRBV24-1 to TRBJ2-1, with 7 bases matching TRBD1. Germline assignment: CDR1 KGHDR and CDR2 SFDVKD. Trimming cost V 4 bases and J 2 bases; bases outside gene matches: 7. There are 16 residues in the CDR3.

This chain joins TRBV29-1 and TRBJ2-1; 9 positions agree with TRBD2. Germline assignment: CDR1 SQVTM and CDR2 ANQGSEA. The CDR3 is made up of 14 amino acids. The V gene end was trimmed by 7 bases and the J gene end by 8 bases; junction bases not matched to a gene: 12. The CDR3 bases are TGCAGCGCCCCTGGGCGGGGGGGCCCCTATGAGCAGTTCTTC. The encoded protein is CSAPGRGGPYEQFF.

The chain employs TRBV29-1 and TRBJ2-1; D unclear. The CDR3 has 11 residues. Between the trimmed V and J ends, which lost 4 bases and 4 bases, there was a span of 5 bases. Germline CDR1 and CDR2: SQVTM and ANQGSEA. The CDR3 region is CSVVGYNEQFF. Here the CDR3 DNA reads TGCAGCGTTGTGGGGTACAATGAGCAGTTCTTC.

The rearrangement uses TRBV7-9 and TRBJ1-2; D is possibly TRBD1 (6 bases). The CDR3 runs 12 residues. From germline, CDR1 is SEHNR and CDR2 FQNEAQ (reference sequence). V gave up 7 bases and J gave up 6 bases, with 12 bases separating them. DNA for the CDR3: TGTGCCAGCACCAGGGGAGTGAATGGCTACACCTTC. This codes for CASTRGVNGYTF.

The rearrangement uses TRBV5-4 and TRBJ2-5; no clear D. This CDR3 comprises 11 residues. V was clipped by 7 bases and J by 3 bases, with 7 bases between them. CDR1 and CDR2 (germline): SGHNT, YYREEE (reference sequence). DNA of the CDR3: TGTGCCAGCCGCTCGAAAGAGACCCAGTACTTC. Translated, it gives CASRSKETQYF.

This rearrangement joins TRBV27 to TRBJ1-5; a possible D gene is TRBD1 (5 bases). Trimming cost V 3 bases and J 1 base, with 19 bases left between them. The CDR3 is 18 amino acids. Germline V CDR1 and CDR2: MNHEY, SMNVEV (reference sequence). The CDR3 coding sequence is TGTGCCAGCAGTTTTATTGCGCCAGGGAGAGTGAGCAATCAGCCCCAGCATTTT. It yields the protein CASSFIAPGRVSNQPQHF.

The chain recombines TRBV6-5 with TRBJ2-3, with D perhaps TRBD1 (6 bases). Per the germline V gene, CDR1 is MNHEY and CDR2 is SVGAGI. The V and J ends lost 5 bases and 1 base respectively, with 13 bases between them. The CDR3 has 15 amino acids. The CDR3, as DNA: TGTGCCAGCAGTCAACAGGGCCTAGGCACAGATACGCAGTATTTT. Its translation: CASSQQGLGTDTQYF.

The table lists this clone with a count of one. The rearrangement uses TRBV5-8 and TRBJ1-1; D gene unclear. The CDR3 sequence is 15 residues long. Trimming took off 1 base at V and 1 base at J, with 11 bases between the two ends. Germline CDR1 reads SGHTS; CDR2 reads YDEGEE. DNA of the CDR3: TGTGCCAGCAGCTTGCTACGGGGAAAGAACACTGAAGCTTTCTTT. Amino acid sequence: CASSLLRGKNTEAFF.

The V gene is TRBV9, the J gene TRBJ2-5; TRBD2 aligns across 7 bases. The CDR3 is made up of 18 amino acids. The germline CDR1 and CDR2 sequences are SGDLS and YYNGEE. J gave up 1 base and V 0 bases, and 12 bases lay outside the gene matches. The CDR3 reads CASSVGLAALRRQETQYF. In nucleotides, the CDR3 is TGTGCCAGCAGCGTAGGCCTAGCGGCCCTCAGACGCCAAGAGACCCAGTACTTC.

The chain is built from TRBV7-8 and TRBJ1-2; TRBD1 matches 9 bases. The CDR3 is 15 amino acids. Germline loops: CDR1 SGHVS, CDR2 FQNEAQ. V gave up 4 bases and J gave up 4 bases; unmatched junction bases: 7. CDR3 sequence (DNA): TGTGCCAGCAGCTCGGAGGGGACAGGGTCCTATGGCTACACCTTC. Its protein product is CASSSEGTGSYGYTF.

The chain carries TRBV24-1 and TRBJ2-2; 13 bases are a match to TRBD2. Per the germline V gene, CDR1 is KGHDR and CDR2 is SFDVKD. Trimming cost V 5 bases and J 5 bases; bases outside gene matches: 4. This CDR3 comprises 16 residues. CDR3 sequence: CATSVSTSGGTGELFF. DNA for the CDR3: TGTGCCACCAGTGTCTCGACTAGCGGGGGGACCGGGGAGCTGTTTTTT.

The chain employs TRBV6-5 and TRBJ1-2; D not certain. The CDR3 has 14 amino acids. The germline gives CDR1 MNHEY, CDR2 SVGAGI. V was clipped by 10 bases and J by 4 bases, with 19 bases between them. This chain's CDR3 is CATNARSVGYGYTF. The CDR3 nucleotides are TGTGCCACCAACGCAAGGAGCGTCGGCTATGGCTACACCTTC.

The CDR3 DNA is TGCGCCAGCAGCCAAGATTTGGGGGCAGCTAATGAAAAACTGTTTTTT. Residues: CASSQDLGAANEKLFF. The chain combines TRBV4-1 with TRBJ1-4, with D maybe TRBD1 (6 bases). This CDR3 has 16 residues. Trimming shortened V by 0 bases and J by 3 bases, and 11 bases separated the two germline ends. Germline V gives CDR1 MGHRA, CDR2 YSYEKL.

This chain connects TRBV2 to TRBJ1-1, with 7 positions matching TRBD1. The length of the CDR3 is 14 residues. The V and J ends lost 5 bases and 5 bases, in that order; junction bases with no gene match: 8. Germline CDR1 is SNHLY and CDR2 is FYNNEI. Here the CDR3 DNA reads TGTGCCAGCAGTTTAAGCAGGGGGTGGACTGAAGCTTTCTTT. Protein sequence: CASSLSRGWTEAFF.

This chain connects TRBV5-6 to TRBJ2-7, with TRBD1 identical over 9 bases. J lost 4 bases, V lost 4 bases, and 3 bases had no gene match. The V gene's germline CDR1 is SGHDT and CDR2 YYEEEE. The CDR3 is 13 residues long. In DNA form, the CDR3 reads TGTGCCAGCAGCCTGGGGACAGGGTACGAGCAGTACTTC. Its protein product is CASSLGTGYEQYF.

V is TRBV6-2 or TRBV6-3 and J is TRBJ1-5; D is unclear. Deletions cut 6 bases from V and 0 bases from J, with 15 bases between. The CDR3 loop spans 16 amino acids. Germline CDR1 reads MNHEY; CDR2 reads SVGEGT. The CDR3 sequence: CASSLAWPASNQPQHF. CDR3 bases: TGTGCCAGCAGCCTCGCATGGCCGGCTAGCAATCAGCCCCAGCATTTT.

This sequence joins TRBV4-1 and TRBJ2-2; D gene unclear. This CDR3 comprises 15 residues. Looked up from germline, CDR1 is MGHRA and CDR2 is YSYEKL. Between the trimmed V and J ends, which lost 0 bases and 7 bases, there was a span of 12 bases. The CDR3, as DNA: TGCGCCAGCAGCCAAGAACACACGGTGGGCGGGGAGCTGTTTTTT. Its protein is CASSQEHTVGGELFF.

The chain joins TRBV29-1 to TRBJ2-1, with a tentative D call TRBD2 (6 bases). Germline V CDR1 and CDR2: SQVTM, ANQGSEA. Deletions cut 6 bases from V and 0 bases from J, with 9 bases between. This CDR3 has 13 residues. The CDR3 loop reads CSVREFSYNEQFF. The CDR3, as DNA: TGCAGCGTCCGGGAGTTCTCCTACAATGAGCAGTTCTTC.

The CDR3 bases are TGTGCCAGCAGCGTAGTAAGGGGATCTGAAGCTTTCTTT. Protein sequence: CASSVVRGSEAFF. The V and J genes are TRBV9 and TRBJ1-1, with D possibly TRBD1 on 5 matching bases. V was shortened by 0 bases and J by 6 bases, with 9 bases between the two germline ends. CDR3 length equals 13 residues. The germline V gene has CDR1 SGDLS and CDR2 YYNGEE. The full variable domain, its missing parts supplied by reference TRBV9 and TRBJ1-1, is DSGVTQTPKHLITATGQRVTLRCSPRSGDLSVYWYQQSLDQGLQFLIQYYNGEERAKGNILERFSAQQFPDLHSELNLSSLELGDSALYFCASSVVRGSEAFFGQGTRLTVV.

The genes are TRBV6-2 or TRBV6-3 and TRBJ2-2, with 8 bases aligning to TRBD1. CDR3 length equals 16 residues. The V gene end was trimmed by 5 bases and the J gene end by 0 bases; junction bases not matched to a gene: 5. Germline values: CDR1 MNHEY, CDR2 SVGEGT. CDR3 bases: TGTGCCAGCAGTAAAACAGGGGGAGCGAACACCGGGGAGCTGTTTTTT. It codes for CASSKTGGANTGELFF.

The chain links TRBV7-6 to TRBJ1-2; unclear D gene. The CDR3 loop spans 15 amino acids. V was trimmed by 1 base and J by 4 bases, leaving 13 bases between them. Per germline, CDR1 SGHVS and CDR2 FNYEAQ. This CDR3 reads CASSLGIQFSYGYTF. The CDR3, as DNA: TGTGCCAGCAGCTTAGGGATACAGTTTTCCTATGGCTACACCTTC.

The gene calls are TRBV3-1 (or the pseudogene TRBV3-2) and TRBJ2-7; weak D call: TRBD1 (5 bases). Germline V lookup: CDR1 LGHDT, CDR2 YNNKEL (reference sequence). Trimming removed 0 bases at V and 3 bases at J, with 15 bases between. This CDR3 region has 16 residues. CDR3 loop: CASSQEGSGLIYEQYF. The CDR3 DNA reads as TGTGCCAGCAGCCAAGAGGGGTCAGGGTTAATCTACGAGCAGTACTTC.

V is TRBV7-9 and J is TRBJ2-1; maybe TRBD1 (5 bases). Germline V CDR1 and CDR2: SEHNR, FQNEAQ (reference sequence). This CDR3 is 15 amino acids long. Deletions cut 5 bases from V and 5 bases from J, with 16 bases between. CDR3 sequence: CASSPMLARDNEQFF. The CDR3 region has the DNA TGTGCCAGCAGCCCGATGTTAGCCAGGGACAATGAGCAGTTCTTC.

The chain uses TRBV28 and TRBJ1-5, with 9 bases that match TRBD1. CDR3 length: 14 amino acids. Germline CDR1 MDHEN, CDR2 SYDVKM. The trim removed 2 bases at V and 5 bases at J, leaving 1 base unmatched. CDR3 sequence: CASSLGTGYQPQHF. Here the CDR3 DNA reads TGTGCCAGCAGTTTAGGGACAGGGTATCAGCCCCAGCATTTT.

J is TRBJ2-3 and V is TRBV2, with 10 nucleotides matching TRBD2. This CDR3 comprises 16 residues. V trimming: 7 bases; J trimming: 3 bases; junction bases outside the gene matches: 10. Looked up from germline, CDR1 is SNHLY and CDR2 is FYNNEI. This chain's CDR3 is CASKVPSGSITDTQYF. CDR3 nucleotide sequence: TGTGCCAGCAAGGTCCCTAGCGGGAGTATTACAGATACGCAGTATTTT.

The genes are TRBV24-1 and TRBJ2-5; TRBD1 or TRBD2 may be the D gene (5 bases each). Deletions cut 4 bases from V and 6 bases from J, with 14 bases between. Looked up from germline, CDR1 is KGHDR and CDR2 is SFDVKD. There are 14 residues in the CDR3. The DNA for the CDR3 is TGTGCCACCAGTGACCCGGGGACGGGTCAGACCCAGTACTTC. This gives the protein CATSDPGTGQTQYF.

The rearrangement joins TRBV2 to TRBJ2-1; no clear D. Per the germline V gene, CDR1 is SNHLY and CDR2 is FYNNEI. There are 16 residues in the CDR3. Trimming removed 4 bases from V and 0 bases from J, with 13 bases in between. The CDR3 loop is CASSAAPGRSYNEQFF. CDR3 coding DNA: TGTGCCAGCAGTGCGGCCCCGGGCCGCTCCTACAATGAGCAGTTCTTC.

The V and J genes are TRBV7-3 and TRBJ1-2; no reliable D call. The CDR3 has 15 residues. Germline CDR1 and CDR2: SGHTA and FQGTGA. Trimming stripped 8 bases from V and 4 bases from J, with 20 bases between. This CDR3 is CASSPSPYMSYGYTF. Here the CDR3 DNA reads TGTGCCAGCTCCCCATCTCCTTACATGTCCTATGGCTACACCTTC.